The 26 T cell receptor beta chains listed next were all sequenced from one sample in a study of blood T cell repertoires in COVID-19. Profiling relied on immunoSEQ multiplex PCR, and the TCRdb table lists in-frame clones only, not all of them. The repertoire holds about 230,000 clones, 65% to 85% seen once, with about 9% in the top ten. The specimen was peripheral blood. These receptors were obtained from a man aged 40-55 years with active or convalescent COVID-19.

This clone was seen just once. This sequence joins TRBV3-1 (or the pseudogene TRBV3-2) and TRBJ2-5; D is undetermined. The length of the CDR3 is 14 residues. The germline V gene has CDR1 LGHDT and CDR2 YNNKEL (reference sequence). Trimming removed 3 bases from V and 5 bases from J, with 13 bases in between. In nucleotides, the CDR3 is TGTGCCAGCAGCCACAATTTAGAGAGGGAGACCCAGTACTTC. Protein product: CASSHNLERETQYF.

The chain recombines TRBV19 with TRBJ1-2, with a tentative D call TRBD1 (5 bases). Trimming removed 3 bases at V and 10 bases at J, with 12 bases between. This CDR3 contains 12 residues. Per germline, CDR1 LNHDA and CDR2 SQIVND (reference sequence). CDR3 residues: CASSISTETYTF. In DNA, the CDR3 is TGTGCCAGTAGTATTTCGACAGAGACCTACACCTTC.

V gene TRBV5-8 combines with J gene TRBJ2-7; possibly TRBD1 for D (6 bases). Germline-derived CDR1 and CDR2 are SGHTS and YDEGEE. This CDR3 is 14 amino acids long. V lost 0 bases, J lost 5 bases, and 12 bases lay in between. The CDR3 DNA is TGTGCCAGCAGCTTGGGACAGGCGAGAAACGAGCAGTACTTC. Its translation: CASSLGQARNEQYF.

V is TRBV5-1 and J is TRBJ2-7; perhaps TRBD1 as D (5 bases). The CDR3 runs 17 residues. Trimming stripped 0 bases from V and 6 bases from J, with 22 bases between. Germline V gives CDR1 SGHRS, CDR2 YFSETQ. The CDR3 sequence: CASSLAQGLPETGEQYF. The CDR3 DNA follows: TGCGCCAGCAGCTTGGCCCAGGGTTTACCCGAAACCGGCGAGCAGTACTTC.

The rearrangement uses TRBV6-5 and TRBJ1-1; a weak D match, TRBD1 (5 bases). This CDR3 is built from 12 residues. Germline values: CDR1 MNHEY, CDR2 SVGAGI. V shed 10 bases and J shed 5 bases, with 14 bases lying between them. CDR3 amino acids: CAIRTGGTEAFF. The CDR3 coding sequence is TGTGCCATCCGGACGGGGGGGACTGAAGCTTTCTTT.

The chain employs TRBV30 and TRBJ2-2; possible D gene TRBD2, 5 bases. V shed 4 bases and J shed 4 bases, with 13 bases lying between them. This CDR3 region has 14 residues. The germline gives CDR1 GTSNPN, CDR2 SVGIG (reference sequence). CDR3 in amino acids: CAWTPIASTGELFF. Written as DNA, the CDR3 is TGTGCCTGGACCCCAATAGCGAGCACCGGGGAGCTGTTTTTT. Variable domain in full (rest from reference TRBV30 and TRBJ2-2): SQTIHQWPATLVQPVGSPLSLECTVEGTSNPNLYWYRQAAGRGLQLLFYSVGIGQISSEVPQNLSASRPQDRQFILSSKKLLLSDSGFYLCAWTPIASTGELFFGEGSRLTVL.

This clone came up a few times. The chain couples TRBV27 to TRBJ1-4; D remains unclear. From germline, CDR1 is MNHEY and CDR2 SMNVEV (reference sequence). V was trimmed by 3 bases and J by 7 bases, leaving 12 bases between them. This CDR3 spans 14 amino acids. CDR3 loop: CASSLRGSGEKLFF. The CDR3 bases are TGTGCCAGCAGTTTGCGGGGTAGCGGTGAAAAACTGTTTTTT.

V and J are TRBV29-1 and TRBJ1-1; 8 positions match TRBD1. The CDR3 is 13 amino acids. J was trimmed by 1 base and V by 6 bases; bases with no gene match: 4. Germline V gives CDR1 SQVTM, CDR2 ANQGSEA. The CDR3 DNA is TGCAGCGTGGTGACAGGGGAGAACACTGAAGCTTTCTTT. It yields the protein CSVVTGENTEAFF.

This clone was detected once. The chain joins TRBV29-1 to TRBJ2-1; 11 nucleotides align to TRBD2. CDR3 length: 17 residues. With V trimmed by 1 base and J by 9 bases, 14 bases remained unmatched. Germline CDR1 reads SQVTM; CDR2 reads ANQGSEA. The CDR3 spells CSVEVAFIVAGGAEQFF. CDR3 in DNA: TGCAGCGTTGAAGTTGCCTTTATTGTAGCGGGAGGGGCTGAGCAGTTCTTC.

The V gene is TRBV19, the J gene TRBJ1-5; unclear D gene. This CDR3 contains 16 residues. Trimming stripped 3 bases from V and 7 bases from J, with 19 bases between. Per germline, CDR1 LNHDA and CDR2 SQIVND (reference sequence). This chain's CDR3 is CASSIGGGKSQQPQHF. The CDR3 DNA is TGTGCCAGTAGTATCGGAGGAGGGAAAAGTCAACAGCCCCAGCATTTT.

The chain recombines TRBV19 with TRBJ2-5, with a weak D call TRBD1 (6 bases). Per germline, CDR1 LNHDA and CDR2 SQIVND (reference sequence). Trimming removed 2 bases from V and 5 bases from J, with 18 bases in between. The CDR3 contains 16 residues. DNA for the CDR3: TGTGCCAGTAGTATATCGATGGGGGCCCCCAGGGAGACCCAGTACTTC. Its translation is CASSISMGAPRETQYF.

The J gene is TRBJ2-7, the V gene TRBV7-8, with TRBD2 matching over 13 bases. CDR1 is SGHVS, CDR2 FQNEAQ, per germline. With 4 bases clipped from V and 5 bases from J, the junction kept 5 bases outside the gene matches. CDR3 length: 15 amino acids. The CDR3 nucleotides read TGTGCCAGCAGCTCCGGACTAGCGGGAGCTAACGAGCAGTACTTC. Protein sequence: CASSSGLAGANEQYF.

V usage is TRBV2 and J usage is TRBJ1-1, with a possible D match to TRBD1 (6 bases). There are 13 residues in the CDR3. The ends were cut back, 5 bases at V and 11 bases at J, with 18 bases in the middle. Germline V gene sequence: CDR1 SNHLY, CDR2 FYNNEI. This CDR3 is CASSSERWGLAFF. The CDR3 nucleotides read TGTGCCAGCAGTTCCGAGAGGTGGGGGCTGGCTTTCTTT.

The V and J genes are TRBV4-1 and TRBJ1-2; perhaps TRBD1 as D (6 bases). V was shortened by 1 base and J by 5 bases, with 14 bases between the two germline ends. This CDR3 contains 15 residues. CDR1 is MGHRA, CDR2 YSYEKL, per germline. CDR3 in DNA: TGCGCCAGCAGCCAAGCGCTAGGGGGAGGGTATGGCTACACCTTC. Translated: CASSQALGGGYGYTF.

The genes are TRBV5-1 and TRBJ1-4; the D gene is possibly TRBD1 (5 bases). This CDR3 comprises 13 residues. V gave up 2 bases and J gave up 4 bases, with 6 bases separating them. Germline values: CDR1 SGHRS, CDR2 YFSETQ. The DNA of the CDR3 is TGCGCCAGCAGCTTCGGACATAATGAAAAACTGTTTTTT. Its translation: CASSFGHNEKLFF.

This clone was recorded a few times. The chain carries TRBV5-1 and TRBJ1-4; 8 bases match TRBD1. Germline CDR1 and CDR2: SGHRS and YFSETQ. Trimming took 3 bases from V and 7 from J; bases not matched to a gene: 11. This CDR3 region has 16 residues. The CDR3 here is CASSSGDRIQLEKLFF. The CDR3 DNA reads TGCGCCAGCAGCTCGGGGGACAGGATCCAACTTGAAAAACTGTTTTTT.

This sequence joins TRBV10-3 and TRBJ1-1, with 8 bases that match TRBD1. Germline V lookup: CDR1 ENHRY, CDR2 SYGVKD. The CDR3 length is 15 residues. The V gene end was trimmed by 3 bases and the J gene end by 1 base; junction bases not matched to a gene: 4. CDR3 loop: CAISDPGQGNTEAFF. The CDR3 DNA reads TGTGCCATCAGTGATCCAGGACAGGGGAACACTGAAGCTTTCTTT.

The gene calls are TRBV11-2 and TRBJ2-7; weak D call: TRBD2 (5 bases). V was clipped by 5 bases and J by 0 bases, with 11 bases between them. The CDR3 sequence is 14 residues long. Germline CDR1 SGHAT, CDR2 FQNNGV. The CDR3 loop reads CASSRPGNSYEQYF. CDR3 coding DNA: TGTGCCAGCAGCCGACCGGGGAACTCCTACGAGCAGTACTTC.

As for this clone: The sample carries other DNA sequences with the same CDR3. This chain links TRBV5-5 with TRBJ1-2; TRBD1 aligns across 10 bases. Losses at the gene ends were 4 bases for V and 4 bases for J; bases not matched to a gene: 7. This CDR3 comprises 15 residues. Germline V gene sequence: CDR1 SGHKS, CDR2 YYEKEE (reference sequence). The CDR3 sequence: CASSPRQGAIYGYTF. The CDR3 DNA sequence: TGTGCCAGCAGCCCCAGACAGGGGGCTATCTATGGCTACACCTTC. The full variable domain, with the rest looked up from reference TRBV5-5 and TRBJ1-2, is DAGVTQSPTHLIKTRGQQVTLRCSPISGHKSVSWYQQVLGQGPQFIFQYYEKEERGRGNFPDRFSARQFPNYSSELNVNALLLGDSALYLCASSPRQGAIYGYTFGSGTRLTVV.

The rearrangement links TRBV6-2 or TRBV6-3 to TRBJ1-6; 8 bases are a match to TRBD1. Trimming took 0 bases from V and 10 from J; bases not matched to a gene: 5. Per germline, CDR1 MNHEY and CDR2 SVGEGT. CDR3 length: 15 amino acids. The CDR3 nucleotides read TGTGCCAGCAGTTACTCAGCAGGGGGCGGCTCACCCCTCCACTTT. It translates to CASSYSAGGGSPLHF.

This chain uses TRBV6-6 with TRBJ1-6; D is perhaps TRBD1 (6 bases). CDR1 is MNHNY, CDR2 SVGAGI, per germline (reference sequence). The CDR3 extends over 16 amino acids. V was trimmed by 7 bases and J by 10 bases, leaving 23 bases between them. CDR3 region: CASNRRPDRPGSPLHF. The CDR3 DNA sequence: TGTGCCAGCAATCGACGCCCCGACAGGCCGGGATCACCCCTCCACTTT.

This clone was seen more than once but under ten times. This chain links TRBV5-1 with TRBJ1-2; no definite D call. Trimming shortened V by 0 bases and J by 4 bases, and 10 bases separated the two germline ends. The CDR3 covers 14 residues. The germline CDR1 and CDR2 sequences are SGHRS and YFSETQ. The DNA of the CDR3 is TGCGCCAGCAGCTTGGATCCGGCGGGCTATGGCTACACCTTC. Its protein product is CASSLDPAGYGYTF.

The chain recombines TRBV27 with TRBJ1-2; D uncertain. The CDR3 has 13 residues. Germline V CDR1 and CDR2: MNHEY, SMNVEV (reference sequence). Trimming left V 6 bases short and J 2 bases short, with 10 bases between. CDR3 residues: CASSHDKNYGYTF. CDR3 DNA sequence: TGTGCCAGCAGCCATGACAAGAACTATGGCTACACCTTC.

The chain joins TRBV4-2 to TRBJ2-3, with D maybe TRBD2 (7 bases). Looked up from germline, CDR1 is LGHNA and CDR2 is YNFKEQ. V was trimmed by 0 bases and J by 7 bases, leaving 11 bases between them. This CDR3 has 14 residues. The DNA of the CDR3 is TGTGCCAGCAGCCAAGATGGGGGGGCGAATACGCAGTATTTT. Translation: CASSQDGGANTQYF.

This clone has just a few counts. V is TRBV19 and J is TRBJ1-3; 9 bases map to TRBD1. CDR1 and CDR2 (germline): LNHDA, SQIVND (reference sequence). The CDR3 extends over 15 amino acids. After removal of 3 bases from V and 7 bases from J, the junction contained 7 bases not matched to a gene. CDR3: CASSIGQGIMNTIYF. CDR3 in DNA: TGTGCCAGTAGTATTGGACAGGGGATCATGAACACCATATATTTT.

This clone appeared once. The chain carries TRBV4-1 and TRBJ2-7; tentatively, D is TRBD1 (5 bases). CDR3 length: 14 residues. Germline V gene sequence: CDR1 MGHRA, CDR2 YSYEKL. With 3 bases removed from V and 3 bases from J, the gap between germline ends came to 12 bases. CDR3 protein: CASSQTERIYEQYF. CDR3 DNA: TGCGCCAGCAGCCAGACAGAGAGGATCTACGAGCAGTACTTC.